These 14 T cell receptor beta chains share one sample of origin, sequenced in a study of T-cell memory formation after mild COVID-19. Using its own MiXCR run on the 5' RACE reads, TCRdb lists one record per CDR3 protein. The sample has approximately 300,000 distinct CDR3 sequences, roughly 15% seen once. The sample comprised PBMCs or a T cell subset sorted from them (not recorded which). These receptors were collected from a man aged 18 to 30 who had mild COVID-19 (a few samples of this study predate the infection). Cell type and time point are not known.

The table lists this clonotype with a few counts. J is TRBJ2-7 and V is TRBV5-1; maybe TRBD2 (5 bases). This CDR3 comprises 14 residues. Per germline, CDR1 SGHRS and CDR2 YFSETQ. Trimming took off 4 bases at V and 3 bases at J, with 14 bases between the two ends. CDR3 DNA sequence: TGCGCCAGCAGCCCCCCCGGACGGGACTACGAGCAGTACGTC. This encodes CASSPPGRDYEQYV.

The rearrangement links TRBV12-3 or TRBV12-4 to TRBJ1-2; the match to TRBD1 covers 7 bases. This CDR3 spans 16 amino acids. Germline trimming cut 1 base from V and 7 bases from J; bases unmatched to any gene: 12. The CDR3 region has the DNA TGTGCCAGCAGTTTAGGGACAGGAAGGGGTCTGAGTGGCTACACCTTC. It is translated as CASSLGTGRGLSGYTF.

The genes are TRBV12-3 or TRBV12-4 and TRBJ1-2, with D possibly matching TRBD1 (6 bases). The CDR3 covers 12 residues. With 4 bases removed from V and 8 bases from J, the gap between germline ends came to 11 bases. CDR3 protein: CASSWTDWGYTF. The DNA for the CDR3 is TGTGCCAGCAGTTGGACAGACTGGGGCTACACCTTC.

The table lists this clonotype with a few counts. The V and J genes are TRBV29-1 and TRBJ1-2; TRBD1 might be the D (5 bases). Germline V gene sequence: CDR1 SQVTM, CDR2 ANQGSEA. Trimming took 4 bases from V and 5 from J, leaving 17 bases between them. CDR3 length: 14 amino acids. In DNA form, the CDR3 reads TGCAGCGTTGGTGATGACGGGGGTCTTTATGGCTACACCTTC. Translation gives CSVGDDGGLYGYTF.

J is TRBJ2-2 and V is TRBV5-1, with D unclear. Germline-derived CDR1 and CDR2 are SGHRS and YFSETQ. V lost 4 bases, J lost 0 bases, and 7 bases lay in between. The CDR3 has 14 amino acids. The CDR3 sequence is CASSQATNTGELFF. CDR3 nucleotides: TGCGCCAGCAGCCAGGCAACGAACACCGGGGAGCTGTTTTTT.

This clonotype was recorded a few times. This chain uses TRBV12-3 or TRBV12-4 with TRBJ1-1, with no clear D. The CDR3 consists of 13 residues. Trimming stripped 3 bases from V and 1 base from J, with 6 bases between. CDR3 in amino acids: CASSFQQNTEAFF. The DNA for the CDR3 is TGTGCCAGCAGTTTTCAACAGAACACTGAAGCTTTCTTT.

This clonotype has just a few counts. This chain connects TRBV9 to TRBJ2-3, with 9 bases identical to TRBD1. The CDR3 is 17 amino acids. Germline V gives CDR1 SGDLS, CDR2 YYNGEE. The junction had 10 bases not matched to a gene; V was cut back by 3 bases and J by 2 bases. The CDR3 reads CASSAPGTGNPTDTQYF. CDR3 bases: TGTGCCAGCAGCGCGCCCGGGACAGGGAATCCCACAGATACGCAGTATTTT.

A few counts support this clonotype. CDR3 loop: CASSLAQGVHGYTF. In DNA form, the CDR3 reads TGTGCCAGCAGTTTAGCCCAGGGGGTACATGGCTACACCTTC. This chain links TRBV12-3 or TRBV12-4 with TRBJ1-2; TRBD1 matches 7 bases. The J segment lost 6 bases and the V segment lost 0 bases, leaving 4 bases of the junction unmatched. This CDR3 is 14 amino acids long.

The chain employs TRBV6-5 and TRBJ2-3, with 12 nucleotides matching TRBD2. The germline CDR1 and CDR2 sequences are MNHEY and SVGAGI. The CDR3 has 17 amino acids. The V and J ends lost 0 bases and 2 bases, in that order; junction bases with no gene match: 3. The CDR3 DNA sequence: TGTGCCAGCAGTTACTCGCTAGCGGGGGGGCTCACAGATACGCAGTATTTT. This translates into CASSYSLAGGLTDTQYF.

The genes are TRBV6-5 and TRBJ2-7; TRBD1 matches 9 bases. Trimming cost V 6 bases and J 2 bases; bases outside gene matches: 5. The CDR3 has 14 residues. Germline-derived CDR1 and CDR2 are MNHEY and SVGAGI. The chain's CDR3 is CASSRDRDAYEQYV. The CDR3, as DNA: TGTGCCAGCAGCCGGGACAGGGACGCCTACGAGCAGTACGTC.

This chain links TRBV6-5 with TRBJ2-1; D call uncertain. Per germline, CDR1 MNHEY and CDR2 SVGAGI. Trimming removed 6 bases from V and 7 bases from J, with 13 bases in between. The length of the CDR3 is 13 residues. The CDR3 is CASSHPLSNEQFF. The CDR3 DNA is TGTGCCAGCAGCCACCCCCTTAGTAATGAGCAGTTCTTC.

This clonotype has only a few counts. This chain joins TRBV7-3 and TRBJ2-3; D is perhaps TRBD2 (5 bases). CDR3 length: 14 residues. Germline values: CDR1 SGHTA, CDR2 FQGTGA. Trimming cost V 5 bases and J 6 bases, with 15 bases left between them. CDR3 in amino acids: CASSRTSRRDTQYF. CDR3 nucleotide sequence: TGTGCCAGCAGCCGGACCAGTCGGAGGGATACGCAGTATTTT.

This clonotype was observed at least ten times. The CDR3 coding sequence is TGTGCCAGCAGTTATGGGCAGGGGGTTAGGACAGATACGCAGTATTTT. Amino acid sequence: CASSYGQGVRTDTQYF. The chain has TRBV6-5 and TRBJ2-3, with 7 bases aligning to TRBD1. The V and J ends lost 3 bases and 3 bases, in that order; junction bases with no gene match: 9. Germline-derived CDR1 and CDR2 are MNHEY and SVGAGI. This CDR3 is built from 16 residues.

This clonotype has a count of ten or more. The CDR3 DNA follows: TGTGCCAGCAGCCCCCGACAGGGCTACGAGCAGTACTTC. This encodes CASSPRQGYEQYF. The gene calls are TRBV12-3 or TRBV12-4 and TRBJ2-7, with TRBD1 identical over 7 bases. The CDR3 sequence is 13 residues long. With 6 bases clipped from V and 3 bases from J, the junction kept 5 bases outside the gene matches.